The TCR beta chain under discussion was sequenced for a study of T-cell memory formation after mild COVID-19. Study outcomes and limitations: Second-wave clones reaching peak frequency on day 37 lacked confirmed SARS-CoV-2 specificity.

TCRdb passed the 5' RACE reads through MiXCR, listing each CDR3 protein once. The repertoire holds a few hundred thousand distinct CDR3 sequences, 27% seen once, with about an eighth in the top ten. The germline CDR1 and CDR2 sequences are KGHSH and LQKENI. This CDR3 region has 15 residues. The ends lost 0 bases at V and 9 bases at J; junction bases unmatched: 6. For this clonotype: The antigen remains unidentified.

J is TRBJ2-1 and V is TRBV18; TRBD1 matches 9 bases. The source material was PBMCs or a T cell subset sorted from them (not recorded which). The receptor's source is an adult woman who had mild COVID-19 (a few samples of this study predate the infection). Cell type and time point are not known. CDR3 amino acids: CASSPPGQGSSEQFF. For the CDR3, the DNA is TGTGCCAGCTCACCACCGGGACAGGGAAGTAGTGAGCAGTTCTTC.